One and the same sample provided the 2 T cell receptor beta chains below, sequenced in a study of CXCR3-negative and CXCR3-positive naive CD8 T cells. Overall study findings and caveats: In CXCR3-positive naive cells, the TRB CDR3s were more hydrophobic than in CXCR3-negative naive cells.

The authors prepared UMI-labeled TRB cDNA libraries by 5' RACE. TCRdb reworked the 5' RACE reads into one entry per CDR3 protein, no DNA. Its table records roughly 93,000 distinct CDR3 sequences. Their antigen targets remain unknown. The sample consisted of naive CXCR3+ CD8+ T cells from blood. Subset in this sample: CD45RO-CCR7+CD27+CD95- naive CD8+ T cells expressing CXCR3 (TNR3+). Source of these receptors: a human donor in good health. Some clones in this sample may be carry-over from other donors' samples.

The rearrangement uses TRBV7-6 and TRBJ2-7; TCRdb outputs TRBD1, but without DNA this stays unchecked. This CDR3 region has 17 residues. Germline CDR1 is SGHVS and CDR2 is FNYEAQ. CDR3 region: CACSPFPGTGVSYEQYF. Using reference TRBV7-6 and TRBJ2-7 for the parts outside the CDR3, the full variable domain is GAGVSQSPRYKVTKRGQDVALRCDPISGHVSLYWYRQALGQGPEFLTYFNYEAQQDKSGLPNDRFSAERPEGSISTLTIQRTEQRDSAMYRCACSPFPGTGVSYEQYFGPGTRLTVT.

CDR3 in amino acids: CASSYGTGLQETQYF. This chain uses TRBV6-5 with TRBJ2-5; the D call from TCRdb, TRBD1, cannot be confirmed without DNA. In germline, CDR1 is MNHEY, CDR2 SVGAGI. There are 15 residues in the CDR3.